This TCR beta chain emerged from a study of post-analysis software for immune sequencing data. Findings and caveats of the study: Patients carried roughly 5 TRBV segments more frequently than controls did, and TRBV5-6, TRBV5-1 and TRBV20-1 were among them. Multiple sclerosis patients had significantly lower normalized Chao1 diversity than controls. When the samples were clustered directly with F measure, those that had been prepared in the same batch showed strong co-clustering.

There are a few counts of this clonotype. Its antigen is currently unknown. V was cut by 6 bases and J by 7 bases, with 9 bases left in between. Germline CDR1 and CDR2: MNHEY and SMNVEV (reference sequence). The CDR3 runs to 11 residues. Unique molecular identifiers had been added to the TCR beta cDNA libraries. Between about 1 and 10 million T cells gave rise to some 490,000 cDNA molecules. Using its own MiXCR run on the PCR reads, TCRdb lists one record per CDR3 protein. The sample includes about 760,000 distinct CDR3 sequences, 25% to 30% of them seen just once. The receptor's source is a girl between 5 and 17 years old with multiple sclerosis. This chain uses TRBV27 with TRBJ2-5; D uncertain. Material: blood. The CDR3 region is CASSPPGTQYF. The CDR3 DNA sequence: TGTGCCAGCAGCCCCCCAGGGACCCAGTACTTC.